The rows below give T cell receptor beta chains drawn from one sample of a study of OX40 agonist ivuxolimab in advanced cancers. Only in-frame clones appear in the TCRdb table, and some are missing; sequencing was by immunoSEQ multiplex PCR. The table lists more than 50,000 clones, roughly nine tenths of them singletons, with 15% to 20% in the top ten. The sequences come from CD4+ or CD8+ T cells sorted from blood, collected in a trial of the OX40 agonist ivuxolimab. The receptors here all came from an adult with an advanced solid tumor such as melanoma, head and neck, liver or kidney cancer. CDR3s include the opening cysteine and the closing phenylalanine or tryptophan. Fields, in order: J gene, clone size, V gene, D gene, CDR3 length, CDR3 DNA, CDR3 protein. D genes are given only for firm matches. For some rows the clone size is stated as once, few or many, or as a class when expanded; others skip it.

j_gene: TRBJ2-7; abundance: -; v_gene: TRBV5-4; d_gene: TRBD2; len: 15; CDR3nt: TGTGCCAGCAGCTTGACTAGCGGGGGGGCGTACGAGCAGTACTTC; CDR3aa: CASSLTSGGAYEQYF
j_gene: TRBJ2-1; abundance: -; v_gene: TRBV29-1; d_gene: -; len: 12; CDR3nt: TGCAGCGTTGTCCTCCAGAGCAATGAGCAGTTCTTC; CDR3aa: CSVVLQSNEQFF
j_gene: TRBJ2-7; abundance: -; v_gene: TRBV9; d_gene: -; len: 13; CDR3nt: TGTGCCAGCAGCGAAGACGGTACCTACGAGCAGTACTTC; CDR3aa: CASSEDGTYEQYF
j_gene: TRBJ2-2; abundance: -; v_gene: TRBV11-3; d_gene: TRBD1; len: 16; CDR3nt: TGTGCCAGCAGCTCCCGGGACAGGGGGCGCCCCGGGGAGCTGTTTTTT; CDR3aa: CASSSRDRGRPGELFF
j_gene: TRBJ2-1; abundance: -; v_gene: TRBV11-2; d_gene: TRBD2; len: 15; CDR3nt: TGTGCCAGCAGCCTAGCGGGGGGTTATATGAATGAGCAGTTCTTC; CDR3aa: CASSLAGGYMNEQFF
j_gene: TRBJ2-7; abundance: few; v_gene: TRBV6-6; d_gene: -; len: 12; CDR3nt: TGTGCCAGCAGCCCAAGCGGCTACGAGCAGTACTTC; CDR3aa: CASSPSGYEQYF
j_gene: TRBJ1-2; abundance: -; v_gene: TRBV7-9; d_gene: -; len: 13; CDR3nt: TGTGCCAGCAGCCCGATGGGGGGTGATGGCTACACCTTC; CDR3aa: CASSPMGGDGYTF
j_gene: TRBJ2-5; abundance: -; v_gene: TRBV6-1; d_gene: TRBD1; len: 14; CDR3nt: TGTGCCAGCAGTACCGGACAGGTTAGGGAGACCCAGTACTTC; CDR3aa: CASSTGQVRETQYF
j_gene: TRBJ1-1; abundance: -; v_gene: TRBV27; d_gene: -; len: 15; CDR3nt: TGTGCCAGCCGGGCGAGAGCAAGGCCGAACACTGAAGCTTTCTTT; CDR3aa: CASRARARPNTEAFF
j_gene: TRBJ2-3; abundance: once; v_gene: TRBV7-9; d_gene: TRBD2; len: 15; CDR3nt: TGTGCCAGCAGCATTTCTAGCGGGGGGGCCGATACGCAGTATTTT; CDR3aa: CASSISSGGADTQYF
j_gene: TRBJ1-5; abundance: -; v_gene: TRBV19; d_gene: -; len: 15; CDR3nt: TGTGCCAGTAGTATCGGGGAGGGTGATAATCCGCCCCAGCATTTT; CDR3aa: CASSIGEGDNPPQHF
j_gene: TRBJ2-5; abundance: -; v_gene: TRBV6-6; d_gene: -; len: 16; CDR3nt: TGTGCCAGCAGTTCAGAGGGCGGGGAGGTTGGGGAGACCCAGTACTTC; CDR3aa: CASSSEGGEVGETQYF
j_gene: TRBJ2-2; abundance: -; v_gene: TRBV7-8; d_gene: -; len: 14; CDR3nt: TGTGCCAGCAGCCTACCATGGGACACCGGGGAGCTGTTTTTT; CDR3aa: CASSLPWDTGELFF
j_gene: TRBJ2-5; abundance: few; v_gene: TRBV4-1; d_gene: -; len: 16; CDR3nt: TGCGCCAGCAGCCTACAACCCGGGACTTCTCAAGAGACCCAGTACTTC; CDR3aa: CASSLQPGTSQETQYF
j_gene: TRBJ2-7; abundance: many; v_gene: TRBV11-2; d_gene: -; len: 12; CDR3nt: TGTGCCAGCAGTTCGGACGGGTACGAGCAGTACTTC; CDR3aa: CASSSDGYEQYF
j_gene: TRBJ2-4; abundance: -; v_gene: TRBV4-1; d_gene: TRBD2; len: 13; CDR3nt: TGCGCCAGCAGCCTCGGGGGGGCGAACATTCAGTACTTC; CDR3aa: CASSLGGANIQYF
j_gene: TRBJ2-7; abundance: -; v_gene: TRBV7-6; d_gene: TRBD2; len: 15; CDR3nt: TGTGCCAGCAGCTTAGGGACTAGCCACTCCTACGAGCAGTACTTC; CDR3aa: CASSLGTSHSYEQYF
j_gene: TRBJ1-1; abundance: -; v_gene: TRBV11-2; d_gene: TRBD1; len: 16; CDR3nt: TGTGCCAGCAGCTTAAATTCGGGACAGGGGTCCACTGAAGCTTTCTTT; CDR3aa: CASSLNSGQGSTEAFF